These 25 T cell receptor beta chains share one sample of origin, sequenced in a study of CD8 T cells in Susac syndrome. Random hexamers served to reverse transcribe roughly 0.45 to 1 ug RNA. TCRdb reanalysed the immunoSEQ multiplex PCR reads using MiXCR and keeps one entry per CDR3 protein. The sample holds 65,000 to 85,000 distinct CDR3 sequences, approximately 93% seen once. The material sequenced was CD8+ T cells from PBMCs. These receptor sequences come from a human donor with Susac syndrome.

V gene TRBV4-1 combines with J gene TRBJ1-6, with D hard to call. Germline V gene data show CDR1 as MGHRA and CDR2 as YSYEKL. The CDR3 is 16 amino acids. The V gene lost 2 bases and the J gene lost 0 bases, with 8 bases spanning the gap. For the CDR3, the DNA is TGCGCCAGCAGCCAACAGGCAAGCTCCTATAATTCACCCCTCCACTTT. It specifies CASSQQASSYNSPLHF.

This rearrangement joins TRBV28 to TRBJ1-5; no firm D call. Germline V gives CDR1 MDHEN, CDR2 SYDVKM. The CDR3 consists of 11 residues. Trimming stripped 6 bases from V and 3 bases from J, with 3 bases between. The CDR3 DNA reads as TGTGCCAGCAGCGACAATCAGCCCCAGCATTTT. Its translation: CASSDNQPQHF.

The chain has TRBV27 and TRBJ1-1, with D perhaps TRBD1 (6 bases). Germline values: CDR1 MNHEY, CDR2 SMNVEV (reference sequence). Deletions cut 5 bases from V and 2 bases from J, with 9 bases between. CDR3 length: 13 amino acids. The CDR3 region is CASSNRVNTEAFF. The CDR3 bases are TGTGCCAGCAGTAACAGGGTAAACACTGAAGCTTTCTTT.

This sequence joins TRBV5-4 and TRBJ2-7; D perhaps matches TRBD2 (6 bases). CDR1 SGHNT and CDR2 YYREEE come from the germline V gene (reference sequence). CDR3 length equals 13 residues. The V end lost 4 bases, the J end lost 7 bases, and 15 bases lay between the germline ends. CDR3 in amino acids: CASSTRLVPEQYF. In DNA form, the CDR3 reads TGTGCCAGCAGCACCCGACTAGTCCCGGAGCAGTACTTC. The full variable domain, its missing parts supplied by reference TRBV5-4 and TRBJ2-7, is ETGVTQSPTHLIKTRGQQVTLRCSSQSGHNTVSWYQQALGQGPQFIFQYYREEENGRGNFPPRFSGLQFPNYSSELNVNALELDDSALYLCASSTRLVPEQYFGPGTRLTVT.

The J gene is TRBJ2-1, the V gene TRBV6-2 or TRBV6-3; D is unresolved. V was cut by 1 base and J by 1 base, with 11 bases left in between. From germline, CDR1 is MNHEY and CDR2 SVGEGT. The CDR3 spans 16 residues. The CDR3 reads CASSYFDSPSYNEQFF. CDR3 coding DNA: TGTGCCAGCAGTTACTTTGACTCCCCTTCCTACAATGAGCAGTTCTTC.

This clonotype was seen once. The CDR3 nucleotides read TGTGCCAGCAGCTCCCCCCCGGGGCGCTACAATGAGCAGTTCTTC. Translating it yields CASSSPPGRYNEQFF. The V gene is TRBV13, the J gene TRBJ2-1; D may be TRBD1 or TRBD2 (5 bases each). The CDR3 has 15 residues. The V end lost 4 bases, the J end lost 3 bases, and 13 bases lay between the germline ends. Germline CDR1 and CDR2: PRHDT and FYEKMQ (reference sequence).

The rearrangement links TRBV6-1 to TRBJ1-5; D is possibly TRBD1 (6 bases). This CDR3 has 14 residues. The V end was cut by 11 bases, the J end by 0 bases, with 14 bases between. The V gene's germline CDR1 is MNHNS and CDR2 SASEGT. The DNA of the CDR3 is TGTGCCGAGGGGGGCGATAATAGCAATCAGCCCCAGCATTTT. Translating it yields CAEGGDNSNQPQHF.

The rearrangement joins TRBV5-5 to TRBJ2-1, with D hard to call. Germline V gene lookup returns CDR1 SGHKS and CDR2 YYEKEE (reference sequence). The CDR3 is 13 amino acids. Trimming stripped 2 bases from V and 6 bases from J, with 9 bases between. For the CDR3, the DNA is TGTGCCAGCAGCTTCGGAGTTTTCAATGAGCAGTTCTTC. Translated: CASSFGVFNEQFF.

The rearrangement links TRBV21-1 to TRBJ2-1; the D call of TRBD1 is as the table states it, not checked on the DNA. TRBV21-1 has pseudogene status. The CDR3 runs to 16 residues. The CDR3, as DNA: TGTGCCAGCAAAAATTCCGGGACAGGGGCTTACAATGAGCAGTTCTTC. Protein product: CASKNSGTGAYNEQFF.

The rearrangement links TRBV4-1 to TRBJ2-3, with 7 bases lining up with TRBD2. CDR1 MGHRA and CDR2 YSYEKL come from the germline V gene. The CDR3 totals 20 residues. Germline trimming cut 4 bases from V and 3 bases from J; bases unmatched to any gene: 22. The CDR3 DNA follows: TGCGCCAGCAGCCTCAGACTTGGAAGCGGGCGCGGGGGATTGACAGATACGCAGTATTTT. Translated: CASSLRLGSGRGGLTDTQYF.

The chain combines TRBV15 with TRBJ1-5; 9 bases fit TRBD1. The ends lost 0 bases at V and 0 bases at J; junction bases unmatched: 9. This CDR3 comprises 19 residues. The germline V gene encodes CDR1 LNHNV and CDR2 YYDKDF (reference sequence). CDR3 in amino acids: CATSRDLTGGGYSNQPQHF. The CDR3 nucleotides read TGTGCCACCAGCAGAGATCTCACAGGGGGCGGATATAGCAATCAGCCCCAGCATTTT.

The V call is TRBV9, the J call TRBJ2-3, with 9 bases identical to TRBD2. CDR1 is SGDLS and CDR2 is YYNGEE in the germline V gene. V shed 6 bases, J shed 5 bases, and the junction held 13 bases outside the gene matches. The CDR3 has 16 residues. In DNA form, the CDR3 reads TGTGCCAGCACCCCCGGGACTAGCACATTCGAAGATACGCAGTATTTT. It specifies CASTPGTSTFEDTQYF.

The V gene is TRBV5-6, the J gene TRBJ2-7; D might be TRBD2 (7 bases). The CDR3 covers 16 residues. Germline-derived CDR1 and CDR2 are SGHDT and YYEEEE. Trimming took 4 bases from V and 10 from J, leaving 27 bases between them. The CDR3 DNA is TGTGCCAGCAGCGCAAATATAGGGGGGGCGGGAGTTGGACAGTACTTC. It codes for CASSANIGGAGVGQYF.

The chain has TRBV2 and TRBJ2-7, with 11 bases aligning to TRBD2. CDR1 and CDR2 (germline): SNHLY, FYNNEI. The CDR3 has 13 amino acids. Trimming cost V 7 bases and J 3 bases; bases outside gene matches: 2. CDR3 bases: TGTGCCAGCATTGGGACTAGCGGCTACGAGCAGTACTTC. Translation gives CASIGTSGYEQYF.

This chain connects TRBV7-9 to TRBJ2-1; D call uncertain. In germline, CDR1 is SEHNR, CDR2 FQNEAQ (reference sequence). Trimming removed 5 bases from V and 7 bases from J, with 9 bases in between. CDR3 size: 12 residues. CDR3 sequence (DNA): TGTGCCAGCAGCCAGACTGTAAATGAGCAGTTCTTC. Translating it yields CASSQTVNEQFF.

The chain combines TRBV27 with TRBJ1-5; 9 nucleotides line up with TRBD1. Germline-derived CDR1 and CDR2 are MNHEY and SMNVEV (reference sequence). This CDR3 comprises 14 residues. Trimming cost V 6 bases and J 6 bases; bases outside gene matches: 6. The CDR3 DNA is TGTGCCAGCAGGCCCGGGACAGGGACTCAGCCCCAGCATTTT. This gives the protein CASRPGTGTQPQHF.

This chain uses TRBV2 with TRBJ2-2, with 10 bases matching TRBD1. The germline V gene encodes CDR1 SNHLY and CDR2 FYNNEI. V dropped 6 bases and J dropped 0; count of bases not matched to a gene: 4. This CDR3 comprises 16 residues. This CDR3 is CASSWDRGPNTGELFF. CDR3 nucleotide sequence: TGTGCCAGCAGCTGGGACAGGGGTCCGAACACCGGGGAGCTGTTTTTT.

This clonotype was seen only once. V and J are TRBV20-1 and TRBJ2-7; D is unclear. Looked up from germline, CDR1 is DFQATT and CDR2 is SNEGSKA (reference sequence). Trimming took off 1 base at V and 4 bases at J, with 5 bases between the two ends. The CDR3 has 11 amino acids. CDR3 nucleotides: TGCAGTGCTAGAGCCCAATACGAGCAGTACTTC. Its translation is CSARAQYEQYF.

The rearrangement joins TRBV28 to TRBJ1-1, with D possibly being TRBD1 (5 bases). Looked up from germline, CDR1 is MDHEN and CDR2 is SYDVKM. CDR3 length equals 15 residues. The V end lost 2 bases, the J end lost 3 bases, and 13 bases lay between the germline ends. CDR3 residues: CASSLIPARDTEAFF. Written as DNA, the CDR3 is TGTGCCAGCAGTTTAATCCCGGCCAGGGACACTGAAGCTTTCTTT.

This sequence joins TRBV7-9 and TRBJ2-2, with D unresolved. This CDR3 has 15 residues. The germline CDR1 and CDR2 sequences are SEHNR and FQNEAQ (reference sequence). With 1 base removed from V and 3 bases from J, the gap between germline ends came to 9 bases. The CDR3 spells CASSLGFRDTGELFF. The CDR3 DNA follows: TGTGCCAGCAGCTTAGGATTTAGAGACACCGGGGAGCTGTTTTTT. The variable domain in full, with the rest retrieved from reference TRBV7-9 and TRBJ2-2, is DTGVSQNPRHKITKRGQNVTFRCDPISEHNRLYWYRQTLGQGPEFLTYFQNEAQLEKSRLLSDRFSAERPKGSFSTLEIQRTEQGDSAMYLCASSLGFRDTGELFFGEGSRLTVL.

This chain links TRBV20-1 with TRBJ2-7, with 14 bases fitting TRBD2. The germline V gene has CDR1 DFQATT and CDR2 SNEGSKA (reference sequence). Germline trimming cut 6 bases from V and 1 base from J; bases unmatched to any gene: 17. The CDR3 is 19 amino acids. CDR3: CSAPQATSGRVVISYEQYF. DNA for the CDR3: TGCAGTGCCCCTCAAGCGACTAGCGGGAGGGTTGTAATTTCCTACGAGCAGTACTTC.

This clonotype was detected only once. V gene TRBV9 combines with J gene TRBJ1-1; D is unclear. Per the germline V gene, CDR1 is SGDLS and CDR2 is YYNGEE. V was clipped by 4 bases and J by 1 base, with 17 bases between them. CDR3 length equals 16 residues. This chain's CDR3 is CASSPRTPASNTEAFF. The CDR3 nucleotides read TGTGCCAGCAGCCCGCGTACTCCGGCATCGAACACTGAAGCTTTCTTT.

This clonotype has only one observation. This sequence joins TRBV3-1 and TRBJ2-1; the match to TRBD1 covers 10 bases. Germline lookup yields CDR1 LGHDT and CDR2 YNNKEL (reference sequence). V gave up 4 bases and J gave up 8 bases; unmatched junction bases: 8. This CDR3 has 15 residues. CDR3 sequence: CASSPRDRGRDEQFF. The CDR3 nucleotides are TGTGCCAGCAGCCCCCGGGACAGGGGTAGGGATGAGCAGTTCTTC.

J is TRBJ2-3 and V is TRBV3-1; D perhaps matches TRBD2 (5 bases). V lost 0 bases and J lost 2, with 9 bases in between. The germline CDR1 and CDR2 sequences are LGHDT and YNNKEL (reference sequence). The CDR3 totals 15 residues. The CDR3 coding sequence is TGTGCCAGCAGCCAAGATAAGCGGTACACAGATACGCAGTATTTT. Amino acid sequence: CASSQDKRYTDTQYF.

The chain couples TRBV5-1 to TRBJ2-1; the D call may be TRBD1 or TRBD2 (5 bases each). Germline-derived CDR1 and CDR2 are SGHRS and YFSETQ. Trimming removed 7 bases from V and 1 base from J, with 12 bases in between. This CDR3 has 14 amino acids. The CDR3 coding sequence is TGCGCCAGCGTGGGGACCGGGTCCTACAATGAGCAGTTCTTC. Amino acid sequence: CASVGTGSYNEQFF.